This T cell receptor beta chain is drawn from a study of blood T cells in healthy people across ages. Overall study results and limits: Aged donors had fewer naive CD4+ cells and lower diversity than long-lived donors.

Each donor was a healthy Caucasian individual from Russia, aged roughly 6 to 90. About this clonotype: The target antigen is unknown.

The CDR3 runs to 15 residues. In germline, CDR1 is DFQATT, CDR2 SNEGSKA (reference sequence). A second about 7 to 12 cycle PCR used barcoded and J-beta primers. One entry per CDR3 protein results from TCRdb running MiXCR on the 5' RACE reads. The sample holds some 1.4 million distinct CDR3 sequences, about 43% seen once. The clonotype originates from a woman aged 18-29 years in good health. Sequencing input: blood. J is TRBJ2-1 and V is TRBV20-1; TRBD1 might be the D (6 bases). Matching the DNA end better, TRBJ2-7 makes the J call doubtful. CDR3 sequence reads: CSAPGQSRSYNEQYF. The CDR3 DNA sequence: TGCAGTGCTCCCGGACAGTCACGCTCCTACAATGAGCAGTACTTC.